This is a list of T cell receptor beta chains from one sample in a study of T cell responses to AZD1222 COVID-19 vaccine. Generated by immunoSEQ multiplex PCR, the TCRdb table keeps only in-frame clones and is missing some. The table shows roughly 140,000 clones, with under 95% occurring only once. The sequenced sample was peripheral blood, obtained 28 days after the second AZD1222 dose. The receptors shown here come from an adult who received the AZD1222 COVID-19 vaccine. Each CDR3 is given with its conserved first and last residue. Fields, in order: J gene, V gene, D gene, clone size, CDR3 DNA, CDR3 protein. A D gene is named only where the DNA matches it firmly. A row's size may be missing; if present it is once, few, many or a size class.

TRBJ1-1 | TRBV13 | NA | NA | TGTGCCAGCAGCTTAGGTTTCGGGGCGACGAACACTGAAGCTTTCTTT | CASSLGFGATNTEAFF
TRBJ1-4 | TRBV27 | TRBD1 | NA | TGTGCCAGCAGGGGACAGGGAGATTACTCGGCTAATGAAAAACTGTTTTTT | CASRGQGDYSANEKLFF
TRBJ1-1 | TRBV7-9 | TRBD1 | NA | TGTGCCAGCAGCTTAGGACAGGGGGCTAACGAAGCTTTCTTT | CASSLGQGANEAFF
TRBJ1-5 | TRBV7-2 | NA | NA | TGTGCCAGCAGCCCACAGGCGCCGAGCGGCAATCAGCCCCAGCATTTT | CASSPQAPSGNQPQHF
TRBJ2-1 | TRBV21-1 | NA | NA | TGTGCCAGCAGCAAAGAACAGCTCCGAATTGAGCAGTTCTTC | CASSKEQLRIEQFF
TRBJ2-1 | TRBV6-1 | NA | NA | TGTGCCAGCAGTGATCGGTCGCGGACCGTTGAAGAGCAGTTCTTC | CASSDRSRTVEEQFF
TRBJ1-1 | TRBV10-1 | NA | NA | TGCGCCAGCAGTCTGGGGAGTAACACTGAAGCTTTCTTT | CASSLGSNTEAFF
TRBJ1-2 | TRBV11-2 | TRBD1 | NA | TGTGCCAGCAGCGCACTACAGGGGGACTATGGCTACACCTTC | CASSALQGDYGYTF
TRBJ2-7 | TRBV6-6 | NA | NA | TGTGCCAGCAGTTACGCCCTGATTCTGGGTGAGCAGTACTTC | CASSYALILGEQYF
TRBJ1-1 | TRBV24-1 | NA | NA | TGTGCCACCAGTGATTCCCGGGCCCATTACCCCGAGCTAAACACTGAAGCTTTCTTT | CATSDSRAHYPELNTEAFF
TRBJ2-1 | TRBV4-1 | TRBD2 | NA | TGCGCCAGCAGCCGAAGGAGGACTAGCGATTTGGGTGGGAATGAGCAGTTCTTC | CASSRRRTSDLGGNEQFF
TRBJ2-7 | TRBV2 | TRBD1 | NA | TGTGCCAGCAGACCGGGACAGGGGGTCTACGAGCAGTACTTC | CASRPGQGVYEQYF
TRBJ1-1 | TRBV2 | TRBD1 | NA | TGTGCCAACATGGGACAGTTGTACACTGAAGCTTTCTTT | CANMGQLYTEAFF
TRBJ1-2 | TRBV28 | NA | NA | TGTGCCAGCACCTTTTCGGACCGCTGGTATGGCTACACCTTC | CASTFSDRWYGYTF
TRBJ2-7 | TRBV19 | NA | NA | TGTGCCAGTGCGAGGGGCTTAGAGCAGTACTTC | CASARGLEQYF
TRBJ1-1 | TRBV5-5 | NA | NA | TGTGCCAGCAGCTTGGATCCCCCGAACACTGAAGCTTTCTTT | CASSLDPPNTEAFF
TRBJ1-2 | TRBV7-2 | TRBD1 | NA | TGTGCCAGCAGCTTAGCGAGGGGGACAGGGGGAAACTATGGCTACACCTTC | CASSLARGTGGNYGYTF
TRBJ2-7 | TRBV9 | NA | NA | TGTGCCAGGCGGGGTCTAAAGAGGGAGCAGTACTTC | CARRGLKREQYF
TRBJ1-6 | TRBV11-2 | TRBD1 | NA | TGTGCCAGCAGCTTAGTGGACAGGGGCAATTCACCCCTCCACTTT | CASSLVDRGNSPLHF
TRBJ2-5 | TRBV29-1 | NA | NA | TGCAGCGGAGGGGGACAACAAGAGACCCAGTACTTC | CSGGGQQETQYF
TRBJ2-7 | TRBV5-1 | TRBD2 | NA | TGCGCCAGCAGCTTGATGTCTAGCGGGAGCTCCTACGAGCAGTACTTC | CASSLMSSGSSYEQYF
TRBJ1-4 | TRBV18 | TRBD1 | once | TGTGCCAGCTCACCGGCCGGACAGGGGGTTAATGAAAAACTGTTTTTT | CASSPAGQGVNEKLFF
TRBJ2-7 | TRBV2 | NA | few | TGTGCCAGCAGTTTTGTCGCGGGAGAGCAGTACTTC | CASSFVAGEQYF
TRBJ2-1 | TRBV5-8 | NA | NA | TGTGCCAGCAGCTTGGCTCTAGCGTCCTACAATGAGCAGTTCTTC | CASSLALASYNEQFF
TRBJ1-6 | TRBV6-4 | NA | NA | TGTGCCAGCAGTGAATCGTCTTCAGGTGGAGGTTCACCCCTCCACTTT | CASSESSSGGGSPLHF
TRBJ1-2 | TRBV5-1 | TRBD1 | NA | TGCGCCAGCAGCTTGGCCTCAGGGGGGAACTATGGCTACACCTTC | CASSLASGGNYGYTF
TRBJ2-5 | TRBV2 | NA | NA | TGTGCCAGCAGTGAAATGACACAAGAGACCCAGTACTTC | CASSEMTQETQYF
TRBJ2-7 | TRBV15 | TRBD2 | NA | TGTGCCACCAGCAGAGGCGGCGGACTAGCGGGAGGAAGCTCCTACGAGCAGTACTTC | CATSRGGGLAGGSSYEQYF
TRBJ2-1 | TRBV18 | NA | NA | TGTGCCAGCTCGTCGGAAGACCGCTCCTACAATGAGCAGTTCTTC | CASSSEDRSYNEQFF
TRBJ1-1 | TRBV3-1/TRBV3-2 | TRBD1 | NA | TGTGCCAGCAGCGATCAGCCCGGGACAGGGTTCGGTGAAGCTTTCTTT | CASSDQPGTGFGEAFF